What follows are 29 T cell receptor beta chains derived from one specimen sequenced in a study of blood T cell repertoires in COVID-19. Profiled with immunoSEQ multiplex PCR; TCRdb holds only in-frame clones, not every one. The sample includes approximately 440,000 clones, around 90% of them seen just once. The sample comprised PBMCs or T cells enriched from blood (not recorded which). These receptors were obtained from a young woman who had recovered from COVID-19.

The V and J genes are TRBV6-7 and TRBJ2-7, with TRBD2 identical over 11 bases. TRBV6-7 is an ORF, and what it does is uncertain. Trimming cost V 0 bases and J 1 base; bases outside gene matches: 8. The CDR3 has 18 amino acids. DNA of the CDR3: TGTGCCAGCAGTTACTCGATTACTAGCGGGGGATCGTCCTACGAGCAGTACTTC. This codes for CASSYSITSGGSSYEQYF.

The V call is TRBV6-5, the J call TRBJ2-1, with 9 bases aligning to TRBD2. Unmatched junction bases numbered 7, after V lost 0 bases and J lost 7 bases. The CDR3 loop spans 16 amino acids. Per germline, CDR1 MNHEY and CDR2 SVGAGI. CDR3 nucleotide sequence: TGTGCCAGCAGTTACTCAGGAGCGGGGGGTCTTAATGAGCAGTTCTTC. Its translation is CASSYSGAGGLNEQFF.

J is TRBJ1-1 and V is TRBV6-5; the match to TRBD1 covers 12 bases. J gave up 11 bases and V 7 bases, and 11 bases lay outside the gene matches. Germline V gives CDR1 MNHEY, CDR2 SVGAGI. The CDR3 contains 14 residues. The CDR3 region has the DNA TGTGCCAGCATCGAGCGGGACAGGGGGCTTGGGGCTTTCTTT. It specifies CASIERDRGLGAFF.

This clone was counted a single time. This chain joins TRBV5-1 and TRBJ1-2, with D maybe TRBD1 (5 bases). The CDR3 covers 15 residues. V shed 0 bases and J shed 2 bases, with 11 bases lying between them. Germline CDR1 SGHRS, CDR2 YFSETQ. The CDR3 here is CASSLGQYLNYGYTF. CDR3 nucleotides: TGCGCCAGCAGCTTGGGACAGTACCTGAACTATGGCTACACCTTC.

The chain uses TRBV6-5 and TRBJ1-3; D possibly corresponds to TRBD1 (5 bases). The CDR3 loop spans 15 amino acids. V was cut by 5 bases and J by 4 bases, with 15 bases left in between. The V gene's germline CDR1 is MNHEY and CDR2 SVGAGI. The CDR3 DNA sequence: TGTGCCAGCAGTAGGGCAGGGTTCTACGGAAACACCATATATTTT. Encoded protein: CASSRAGFYGNTIYF.

A single count supports this clone. This chain connects TRBV11-2 to TRBJ1-6; D not certain. This CDR3 has 13 amino acids. V lost 3 bases and J 7 bases, leaving 7 bases between the germline ends. Germline CDR1 is SGHAT and CDR2 is FQNNGV. The CDR3 bases are TGTGCCAGCAGCTTCGGGGAAAATTCACCCCTCCACTTT. Protein sequence: CASSFGENSPLHF.

The rearrangement joins TRBV14 to TRBJ1-4, with D possibly TRBD1 on 6 matching bases. Trimming pared 1 base from V and 8 bases from J, leaving 20 bases between. This CDR3 contains 17 residues. The germline V gene has CDR1 SGHDN and CDR2 FVKESK. The CDR3 DNA reads TGTGCCAGCAGCCAAGGATCGAGATATGAACAGGGCGAAAAACTGTTTTTT. Amino acids: CASSQGSRYEQGEKLFF.

This clone was detected a few times. The chain links TRBV5-5 to TRBJ2-1; D perhaps matches TRBD2 (5 bases). The germline V gene encodes CDR1 SGHKS and CDR2 YYEKEE (reference sequence). Trimming pared 0 bases from V and 0 bases from J, leaving 7 bases between. The CDR3 loop spans 15 amino acids. This CDR3 reads CASSLGTPSYNEQFF. DNA of the CDR3: TGTGCCAGCAGCTTGGGGACTCCCTCCTACAATGAGCAGTTCTTC.

The V and J genes are TRBV10-3 and TRBJ1-3; D not resolved. CDR3 length: 14 amino acids. Trimming stripped 7 bases from V and 0 bases from J, with 10 bases between. From germline, CDR1 is ENHRY and CDR2 SYGVKD. CDR3 in amino acids: CAITPGTSGNTIYF. The CDR3 nucleotides read TGTGCCATCACCCCGGGAACCTCTGGAAACACCATATATTTT.

The genes are TRBV9 and TRBJ2-3, with D possibly matching TRBD2 (6 bases). The CDR3 runs to 15 residues. The germline V and J ends were trimmed by 0 bases and 1 base, with 9 bases remaining between them. Germline loops: CDR1 SGDLS, CDR2 YYNGEE. CDR3 in amino acids: CASSVGGAGTDTQYF. Written as DNA, the CDR3 is TGTGCCAGCAGCGTAGGCGGGGCCGGCACAGATACGCAGTATTTT.

The chain uses TRBV12-5 and TRBJ1-2, with 8 bases that match TRBD1. The CDR3 contains 17 residues. The J segment lost 6 bases and the V segment lost 4 bases, leaving 16 bases of the junction unmatched. Germline-derived CDR1 and CDR2 are LGHNT and FRNRAP. CDR3 sequence reads: CASGWGAGGDYKDGYTF. For the CDR3, the DNA is TGTGCTAGTGGTTGGGGGGCAGGGGGCGATTACAAAGATGGCTACACCTTC.

The rearrangement joins TRBV5-6 to TRBJ2-5, with a possible D match to TRBD1 (7 bases). V lost 6 bases to trimming and J lost 5 bases, with 20 bases between them. The CDR3 consists of 15 residues. Germline CDR1 reads SGHDT; CDR2 reads YYEEEE. This CDR3 reads CASTPPAGTVETQYF. The CDR3 coding sequence is TGTGCCAGCACCCCTCCCGCGGGGACAGTTGAGACCCAGTACTTC.

The chain uses TRBV12-3 or TRBV12-4 and TRBJ1-1; D gene unclear. V was shortened by 5 bases and J by 3 bases, with 4 bases between the two germline ends. This CDR3 region has 11 residues. The CDR3 region has the DNA TGTGCCAGCAGTATCTACACTGAAGCTTTCTTT. Translation: CASSIYTEAFF.

V is TRBV5-8 and J is TRBJ1-2; 8 nucleotides match TRBD1. The CDR3 consists of 14 residues. J was trimmed by 8 bases and V by 2 bases; bases with no gene match: 8. The germline gives CDR1 SGHTS, CDR2 YDEGEE. CDR3 nucleotide sequence: TGTGCCAGCAGCTTATACAGGGGGAGTGGGGGCTACACCTTC. It encodes CASSLYRGSGGYTF.

CDR3 nucleotides: TGTGCCAGCAGCAGGACTACAGAAGGGGAGCTGTTTTTT. Protein sequence: CASSRTTEGELFF. V gene TRBV7-3 combines with J gene TRBJ2-2; possible D gene TRBD2, 6 bases. V was shortened by 5 bases and J by 8 bases, with 12 bases between the two germline ends. CDR3 length equals 13 residues. Germline V gene lookup returns CDR1 SGHTA and CDR2 FQGTGA.

The chain has TRBV7-6 and TRBJ1-5; 9 nucleotides agree with TRBD1. After removal of 5 bases from V and 2 bases from J, the junction contained 7 bases not matched to a gene. Looked up from germline, CDR1 is SGHVS and CDR2 is FNYEAQ. The CDR3 has 16 residues. As DNA, the CDR3 is TGTGCCAGCAGCCTCAATACAGGGGGCGGCAATCAGCCCCAGCATTTT. Protein sequence: CASSLNTGGGNQPQHF.

J is TRBJ2-4 and V is TRBV4-1; 7 positions agree with TRBD2. CDR1 and CDR2 from the germline V gene are MGHRA and YSYEKL. There are 17 residues in the CDR3. J lost 2 bases, V lost 1 base, and 8 bases had no gene match. CDR3 DNA sequence: TGCGCCAGCAGCCAAGTTTTTGGCGGGGGACCCAAAAACATTCAGTACTTC. Its translation is CASSQVFGGGPKNIQYF.

To note about this clone: Other DNA sequences of this sample code for an identical CDR3. The chain couples TRBV7-9 to TRBJ1-1; no reliable D call. Trimming removed 5 bases at V and 5 bases at J, with 9 bases between. Germline V gives CDR1 SEHNR, CDR2 FQNEAQ (reference sequence). The CDR3 is made up of 12 amino acids. The CDR3 here is CASSRAGTEAFF. The DNA for the CDR3 is TGTGCCAGCAGCCGGGCGGGAACTGAAGCTTTCTTT.

The chain recombines TRBV15 with TRBJ1-6, with D hard to call. The CDR3 loop spans 13 amino acids. The germline V gene encodes CDR1 LNHNV and CDR2 YYDKDF (reference sequence). Trimming took off 5 bases at V and 7 bases at J, with 9 bases between the two ends. The CDR3 spells CATSDGVNSPLHF. The CDR3 DNA follows: TGTGCCACCAGCGACGGGGTAAATTCACCCCTCCACTTT.

The gene calls are TRBV10-3 and TRBJ2-3, with D possibly matching TRBD1 (6 bases). Trimming removed 4 bases from V and 0 bases from J, with 20 bases in between. Germline CDR1 is ENHRY and CDR2 is SYGVKD. The CDR3 length is 18 residues. The CDR3 nucleotides are TGTGCCATCAGTGGGGACGGACAGTTGGCCTGGAGCACAGATACGCAGTATTTT. Translating it yields CAISGDGQLAWSTDTQYF.

The rearrangement uses TRBV5-5 and TRBJ1-4; perhaps TRBD1 as D (5 bases). V was trimmed by 4 bases and J by 7 bases, leaving 11 bases between them. This CDR3 contains 13 residues. In germline, CDR1 is SGHKS, CDR2 YYEKEE (reference sequence). The CDR3 sequence is CASSPRGTEKLFF. The DNA of the CDR3 is TGTGCCAGCAGCCCCCGGGGGACTGAAAAACTGTTTTTT.

This sequence joins TRBV3-1 (or the pseudogene TRBV3-2) and TRBJ1-1; no clear D gene. The CDR3 is 13 amino acids. Germline V lookup: CDR1 LGHDT, CDR2 YNNKEL (reference sequence). V was shortened by 1 base and J by 1 base, with 4 bases between the two germline ends. CDR3 loop: CASSQVKNTEAFF. The CDR3 coding sequence is TGTGCCAGCAGCCAAGTTAAGAACACTGAAGCTTTCTTT.

This clone was picked up a small number of times. The V call is TRBV5-1, the J call TRBJ1-4; D might be TRBD1 (5 bases). The CDR3 has 14 amino acids. Trimming left V 6 bases short and J 8 bases short, with 17 bases between. Germline-derived CDR1 and CDR2 are SGHRS and YFSETQ. CDR3 bases: TGCGCCAGCAACCTCGGGGGGATAGGGGAAAAACTGTTTTTT. Its translation is CASNLGGIGEKLFF.

Only a few counts were recorded for this clone. The same CDR3 also results from other DNA sequences found in this sample. This sequence joins TRBV5-1 and TRBJ1-3, with D possibly TRBD1 on 5 matching bases. The germline gives CDR1 SGHRS, CDR2 YFSETQ. This CDR3 has 14 amino acids. V lost 4 bases and J lost 2, with 10 bases in between. The CDR3 coding sequence is TGCGCCAGCAGCCCGGGAGGGGCTGGAAACACCATATATTTT. It specifies CASSPGGAGNTIYF. Looking up the rest from reference TRBV5-1 and TRBJ1-3 gives the full variable domain: KAGVTQTPRYLIKTRGQQVTLSCSPISGHRSVSWYQQTPGQGLQFLFEYFSETQRNKGNFPGRFSGRQFSNSRSEMNVSTLELGDSALYLCASSPGGAGNTIYFGEGSWLTVV.

The rearrangement uses TRBV28 and TRBJ1-1; D unresolved. Germline V CDR1 and CDR2: MDHEN, SYDVKM. The CDR3 runs 16 residues. Trimming removed 8 bases from V and 1 base from J, with 20 bases in between. CDR3 coding DNA: TGTGCCAGCCGCGGAGGAGGCGGGAGGCCGAACACTGAAGCTTTCTTT. Its translation: CASRGGGGRPNTEAFF.

The chain joins TRBV3-1 (or the pseudogene TRBV3-2) to TRBJ2-3; 7 bases agree with TRBD1. The V segment lost 2 bases and the J segment 2 bases; nucleotides outside the gene matches: 4. Germline values: CDR1 LGHDT, CDR2 YNNKEL (reference sequence). The length of the CDR3 is 15 residues. The CDR3 DNA sequence: TGTGCCAGCAGCCAAATCGACAGGGCCACAGATACGCAGTATTTT. It is translated as CASSQIDRATDTQYF.

The rearrangement links TRBV11-2 to TRBJ1-6; a possible D gene is TRBD1 (6 bases). The CDR3 totals 17 residues. Germline V gives CDR1 SGHAT, CDR2 FQNNGV. V was cut by 4 bases and J by 3 bases, with 16 bases left in between. The CDR3: CASSSRTDSRYNSPLHF. The CDR3 region has the DNA TGTGCCAGCAGCTCAAGGACGGACAGTCGCTATAATTCACCCCTCCACTTT.

This chain joins TRBV7-8 and TRBJ2-1; 13 nucleotides align to TRBD2. V was pared by 5 bases and J by 3 bases, with 7 bases of the junction left unmatched. CDR1 and CDR2 (germline): SGHVS, FQNEAQ. The CDR3 is 17 residues long. The CDR3 region has the DNA TGTGCCAGCAGCGTCCGGACTAGCGGGGGCCTCTACAATGAGCAGTTCTTC. Its protein is CASSVRTSGGLYNEQFF.

As to this clone: This same CDR3 is encoded by further DNA sequences in the sample. The chain couples TRBV11-2 to TRBJ2-1, with a weak D call TRBD2 (6 bases). V lost 4 bases, J lost 4 bases, and 11 bases lay in between. This CDR3 comprises 14 residues. Germline CDR1 reads SGHAT; CDR2 reads FQNNGV. The CDR3 coding sequence is TGTGCCAGCAGCTCCTCCGGGGGTTACAATGAGCAGTTCTTC. Translated: CASSSSGGYNEQFF. The whole variable domain, filled in from reference TRBV11-2 and TRBJ2-1, reads EAGVAQSPRYKIIEKRQSVAFWCNPISGHATLYWYQQILGQGPKLLIQFQNNGVVDDSQLPKDRFSAERLKGVDSTLKIQPAKLEDSAVYLCASSSSGGYNEQFFGPGTRLTVL.